The 24 T cell receptor beta chains below come from one sample, sequenced in a study of blood T cell repertoires in COVID-19 (TCRdb year 2020). The method was the immunoSEQ multiplex PCR assay. TCRdb took over this immuneACCESS table, retaining in-frame rearrangements with V and J assigned. Such tables are incomplete; in checked studies, under half of the missing clones stem from an unresolved V gene, and the remainder is unexplained. This sample is represented by about 170,000 clones; around 81% of them were singletons. The biggest ten clones account for approximately 11% of the sample. The specimen was peripheral blood. These receptor sequences come from a man between 70 and 80 years old with active or convalescent COVID-19.

J is TRBJ1-4 and V is TRBV11-2; 10 nucleotides align to TRBD1. V was clipped by 3 bases and J by 8 bases; unmatched bases: 9. The germline V gene encodes CDR1 SGHAT and CDR2 FQNNGV. The CDR3 totals 16 residues. CDR3 sequence reads: CASSFHPGTGVEKLFF. The CDR3 DNA follows: TGTGCCAGCAGCTTCCATCCCGGGACAGGGGTGGAAAAACTGTTTTTT.

The chain couples TRBV12-3 or TRBV12-4 to TRBJ1-2, with D maybe TRBD1 (5 bases). The V and J ends lost 6 bases and 4 bases respectively, with 9 bases between them. There are 12 residues in the CDR3. This CDR3 is CASSRQLYGYTF. The DNA of the CDR3 is TGTGCCAGCAGCCGACAGCTCTATGGCTACACCTTC.

The chain joins TRBV28 to TRBJ2-7, with no clear D. The CDR3 contains 14 residues. The V gene lost 3 bases and the J gene lost 3 bases, with 12 bases spanning the gap. Per germline, CDR1 MDHEN and CDR2 SYDVKM. CDR3 residues: CASSLTEYDYEQYF. CDR3 DNA: TGTGCCAGCAGTTTGACGGAGTATGACTACGAGCAGTACTTC.

The rearrangement joins TRBV29-1 to TRBJ1-1; no clear D. V was pared by 7 bases and J by 5 bases, with 17 bases between. Germline lookup yields CDR1 SQVTM and CDR2 ANQGSEA. The CDR3 consists of 13 residues. The chain's CDR3 is CSERYRGRTEAFF. CDR3 DNA sequence: TGCAGCGAGCGATACCGAGGGAGGACTGAAGCTTTCTTT.

The gene calls are TRBV6-6 and TRBJ2-7; no reliable D call. CDR3 length: 14 residues. The V end was cut by 2 bases, the J end by 2 bases, with 10 bases between. The V gene's germline CDR1 is MNHNY and CDR2 SVGAGI (reference sequence). The CDR3 nucleotides are TGTGCCAGCAGTTACGCCCGTCGGGCCTACGAGCAGTACTTC. Translation gives CASSYARRAYEQYF.

This clone was recorded once. In DNA form, the CDR3 reads TGTGCCAGTAGCGTCGGTTCGGGGAACGGCTACACCTTC. Amino acid sequence: CASSVGSGNGYTF. This chain links TRBV19 with TRBJ1-2; D is undetermined. The CDR3 is made up of 13 amino acids. Trimming left V 6 bases short and J 8 bases short, with 16 bases between. Germline CDR1 and CDR2: LNHDA and SQIVND (reference sequence).

The rearrangement uses TRBV24-1 and TRBJ2-3; the match to TRBD2 covers 7 bases. V dropped 2 bases and J dropped 2; count of bases not matched to a gene: 6. There are 16 residues in the CDR3. CDR1 and CDR2 from the germline V gene are KGHDR and SFDVKD. CDR3 residues: CATSDYRAGATDTQYF. CDR3 DNA sequence: TGTGCCACCAGTGATTATCGTGCGGGAGCCACAGATACGCAGTATTTT.

The chain has TRBV7-2 and TRBJ1-5, with 9 bases identical to TRBD1. In germline, CDR1 is SGHTA, CDR2 FQGNSA. V dropped 3 bases and J dropped 0; count of bases not matched to a gene: 3. The CDR3 consists of 16 residues. CDR3 protein: CASSFRDRDSNQPQHF. The CDR3 region has the DNA TGTGCCAGCAGCTTCCGGGACAGGGATAGCAATCAGCCCCAGCATTTT.

This clone appeared once. The chain is built from TRBV19 and TRBJ1-5; D is undetermined. V dropped 5 bases and J dropped 0 bases, with 5 bases sitting between them. The CDR3 totals 13 residues. In germline, CDR1 is LNHDA, CDR2 SQIVND (reference sequence). The CDR3 DNA follows: TGTGCCAGTAGTCGAGATAGCAATCAGCCCCAGCATTTT. Translated: CASSRDSNQPQHF.

The V and J genes are TRBV3-1 (or the pseudogene TRBV3-2) and TRBJ2-7; D might be TRBD1 (5 bases). The V end was cut by 4 bases, the J end by 2 bases, with 15 bases between. Germline assignment: CDR1 LGHDT and CDR2 YNNKEL (reference sequence). This CDR3 spans 15 amino acids. CDR3 in DNA: TGTGCCAGCAGCCTCTCTTCGGTAGGGGCCTACGAGCAGTACTTC. The encoded protein is CASSLSSVGAYEQYF.

This clone was seen more than once but under ten times. The V gene is TRBV10-3, the J gene TRBJ1-1, with 9 bases fitting TRBD1. V lost 6 bases, J lost 2 bases, and 7 bases stayed unmatched. There are 15 residues in the CDR3. Germline assignment: CDR1 ENHRY and CDR2 SYGVKD. The CDR3 DNA is TGTGCCATCAGAGACTACAGGGGGCCAAACACTGAAGCTTTCTTT. Residues: CAIRDYRGPNTEAFF.

The CDR3 DNA is TGCGCCAGCAGCTCGGACAGGGCCGATTTTCTCTATTCCCCTAATGAGCAGTTCTTC. Translating gives CASSSDRADFLYSPNEQFF. This chain uses TRBV5-1 with TRBJ2-1; TRBD1 matches 8 bases. Germline loops: CDR1 SGHRS, CDR2 YFSETQ. The ends lost 3 bases at V and 7 bases at J; junction bases unmatched: 21. The CDR3 sequence is 19 residues long.

V usage is TRBV2 and J usage is TRBJ1-5; TRBD1 aligns across 7 bases. Germline lookup yields CDR1 SNHLY and CDR2 FYNNEI. The CDR3 runs 16 residues. The V segment lost 3 bases and the J segment 7 bases; nucleotides outside the gene matches: 12. The CDR3 reads CASSDNRGRVGQPQHF. In nucleotides, the CDR3 is TGTGCCAGCAGTGACAACAGGGGACGCGTCGGGCAGCCCCAGCATTTT.

The J gene is TRBJ1-5, the V gene TRBV30; the D gene is possibly TRBD1 (6 bases). Trimming cost V 2 bases and J 4 bases, with 9 bases left between them. CDR3 size: 13 residues. Per germline, CDR1 GTSNPN and CDR2 SVGIG (reference sequence). The CDR3 reads CAWSPQGNQPQHF. The CDR3 coding sequence is TGTGCCTGGAGTCCTCAGGGGAATCAGCCCCAGCATTTT.

The chain carries TRBV14 and TRBJ1-6, with D uncertain. CDR3 size: 13 residues. The germline CDR1 and CDR2 sequences are SGHDN and FVKESK. Trimming pared 7 bases from V and 9 bases from J, leaving 13 bases between. The CDR3 bases are TGTGCCAGCAACGGTTATAGCCTTTCACCCCTCCACTTT. Residues: CASNGYSLSPLHF.

V usage is TRBV29-1 and J usage is TRBJ1-1; D ambiguous. The CDR3 spans 12 residues. V lost 4 bases to trimming and J lost 8 bases, with 14 bases between them. CDR1 is SQVTM and CDR2 is ANQGSEA in the germline V gene. The chain's CDR3 is CSVVRTTAEAFF. The CDR3 DNA reads TGCAGCGTTGTCCGGACTACAGCGGAAGCTTTCTTT.

The V and J genes are TRBV5-4 and TRBJ1-2, with TRBD1 identical over 9 bases. Per the germline V gene, CDR1 is SGHNT and CDR2 is YYREEE (reference sequence). V gave up 1 base and J gave up 5 bases; unmatched junction bases: 3. This CDR3 spans 14 amino acids. The CDR3 here is CASSLTGGGYGYTF. CDR3 nucleotide sequence: TGTGCCAGCAGCTTGACAGGGGGCGGATATGGCTACACCTTC.

This chain links TRBV19 with TRBJ2-1, with D possibly being TRBD2 (6 bases). With 6 bases removed from V and 10 bases from J, the gap between germline ends came to 19 bases. The CDR3 consists of 14 residues. Looked up from germline, CDR1 is LNHDA and CDR2 is SQIVND (reference sequence). CDR3: CASSRAPGGGEQFF. CDR3 in DNA: TGTGCCAGTAGCCGAGCTCCCGGGGGTGGCGAGCAGTTCTTC.

The genes are TRBV7-8 and TRBJ1-3, with a weak D call TRBD1 (5 bases). Germline-derived CDR1 and CDR2 are SGHVS and FQNEAQ. The CDR3 is 17 amino acids. Between the trimmed V and J ends, which lost 1 base and 4 bases, there was a span of 17 bases. The DNA of the CDR3 is TGTGCCAGCAGCTTAGGGCCCAACGGGGGTAGAGGAAACACCATATATTTT. It specifies CASSLGPNGGRGNTIYF.

The chain links TRBV11-2 to TRBJ2-5; D may be TRBD1 (5 bases). The CDR3 loop spans 14 amino acids. V shed 2 bases and J shed 2 bases, with 9 bases lying between them. CDR1 and CDR2 (germline): SGHAT, FQNNGV. The CDR3 DNA sequence: TGTGCCAGCAGCTTAACGGCAGGGCAAGAGACCCAGTACTTC. It encodes CASSLTAGQETQYF.

The V call is TRBV2, the J call TRBJ1-3; the D is unclear. The length of the CDR3 is 13 residues. V lost 3 bases, J lost 0 bases, and 3 bases lay in between. Germline CDR1 and CDR2: SNHLY and FYNNEI. The CDR3 region has the DNA TGTGCCAGCAGTGACAACTCTGGAAACACCATATATTTT. Its protein is CASSDNSGNTIYF.

This rearrangement joins TRBV7-3 to TRBJ2-1; 8 nucleotides agree with TRBD2. The CDR3 runs to 16 residues. The V gene's germline CDR1 is SGHTA and CDR2 FQGTGA. V lost 4 bases and J lost 2; bases outside the gene matches: 7. CDR3 sequence (DNA): TGTGCCAGCAGCTCCACCGGGACTAGACCCTACAATGAGCAGTTCTTC. Protein: CASSSTGTRPYNEQFF.

This chain joins TRBV6-4 and TRBJ1-2; TRBD1 might be the D (6 bases). Germline V gene sequence: CDR1 MRHNA, CDR2 SNTAGT. V lost 4 bases, J lost 5 bases, and 11 bases lay in between. CDR3 length: 13 amino acids. The CDR3 spells CASSVEQGYGYTF. The CDR3 DNA sequence: TGTGCCAGCAGTGTCGAACAGGGATATGGCTACACCTTC.

This chain joins TRBV6-5 and TRBJ2-7, with D maybe TRBD2 (6 bases). Germline V gene sequence: CDR1 MNHEY, CDR2 SVGAGI. This CDR3 spans 14 amino acids. Trimming took off 2 bases at V and 2 bases at J, with 10 bases between the two ends. CDR3: CASSYVEGPYEQYF. The CDR3 DNA sequence: TGTGCCAGCAGTTACGTGGAGGGACCCTACGAGCAGTACTTC.